The source of this T cell receptor (beta chain) is a study of response to subunit inactivated influenza vaccine. General study points: There was a suggestion from the authors that each seasonal influenza vaccination recruits few new T cells.

This clonotype was seen more than once but under ten times. No antigen is known for it. MiXCR was run by TCRdb on the RT-PCR reads, yielding one entry per CDR3 protein. This table has fewer than 700,000 distinct CDR3 sequences, roughly 13% appearing once. The V end lost 4 bases, the J end lost 6 bases, and 10 bases lay between the germline ends. Germline CDR1 is LGHDT and CDR2 is YNNKEL (reference sequence). This CDR3 comprises 13 residues. The chain uses TRBV3-1 and TRBJ2-1; D gene unclear. Material: PBMCs from blood, obtained roughly 48 days after vaccination. The source is a man in his fifties who received an inactivated influenza vaccine. The CDR3 region has the DNA TGTGCCAGCAGCCCCAGTTCGGCCAATGAGCAGTTCTTC. Its translation: CASSPSSANEQFF.